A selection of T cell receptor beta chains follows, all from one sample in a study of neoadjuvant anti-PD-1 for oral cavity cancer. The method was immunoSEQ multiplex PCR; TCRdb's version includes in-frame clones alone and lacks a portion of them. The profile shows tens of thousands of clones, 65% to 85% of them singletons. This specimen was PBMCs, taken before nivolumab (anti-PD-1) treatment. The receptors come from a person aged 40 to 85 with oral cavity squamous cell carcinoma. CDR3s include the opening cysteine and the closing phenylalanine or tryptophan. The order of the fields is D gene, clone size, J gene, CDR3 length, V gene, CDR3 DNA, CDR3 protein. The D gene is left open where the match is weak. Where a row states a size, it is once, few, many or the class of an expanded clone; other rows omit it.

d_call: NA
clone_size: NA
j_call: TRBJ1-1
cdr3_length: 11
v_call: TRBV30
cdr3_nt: TGTGCCTGGAGTGTACGTTACGAAGCTTTCTTT
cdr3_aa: CAWSVRYEAFF

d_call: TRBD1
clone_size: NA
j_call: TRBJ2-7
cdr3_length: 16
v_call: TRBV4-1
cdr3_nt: TGCGCCAGCAGCCAGGCTACAGGGGGCGCACGATACGAGCAGTACTTC
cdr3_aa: CASSQATGGARYEQYF

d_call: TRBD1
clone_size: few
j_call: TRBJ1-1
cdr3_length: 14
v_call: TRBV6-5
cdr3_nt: TGTGCCAGCGAGGGACAGGGAGGGGGCACTGAAGCTTTCTTT
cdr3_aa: CASEGQGGGTEAFF

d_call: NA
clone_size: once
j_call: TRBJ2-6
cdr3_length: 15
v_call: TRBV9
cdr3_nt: TGTGCCAGCAGCGTAGGTGACTCTGGGGCCAACGTCCTGACTTTC
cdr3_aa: CASSVGDSGANVLTF

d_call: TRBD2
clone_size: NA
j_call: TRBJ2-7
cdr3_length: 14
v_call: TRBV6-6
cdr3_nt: TGTGCCAGCAGAACTAGCGGGGGGGCGTACGAGCAGTACTTC
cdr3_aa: CASRTSGGAYEQYF

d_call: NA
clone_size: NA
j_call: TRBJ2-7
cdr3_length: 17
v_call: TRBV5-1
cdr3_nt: TGCGCCAGCAGCACAGCATCCCTAGGGGGTGCGGGAGTCGAGCAGTACTTC
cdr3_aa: CASSTASLGGAGVEQYF

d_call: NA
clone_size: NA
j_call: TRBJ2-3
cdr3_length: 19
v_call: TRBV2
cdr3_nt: TGTGCCAGCAGTCACGGCGGTTACACGCGTAGGAGTGTAACAGATACGCAGTATTTT
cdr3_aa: CASSHGGYTRRSVTDTQYF

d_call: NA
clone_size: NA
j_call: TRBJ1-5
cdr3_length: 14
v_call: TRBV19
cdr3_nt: TGTGCCAGTAGTTTGGGTCAGGCGTATCAGCCCCAGCATTTT
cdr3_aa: CASSLGQAYQPQHF

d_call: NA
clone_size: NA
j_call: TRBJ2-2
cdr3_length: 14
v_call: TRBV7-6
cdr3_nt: TGTGCCAGCAGCTTACCCCTGGCCGGCGGGGAGCTGTTTTTT
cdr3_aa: CASSLPLAGGELFF

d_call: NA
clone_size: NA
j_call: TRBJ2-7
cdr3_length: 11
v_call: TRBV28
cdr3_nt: TGTGCCAGCAGTTTAGCCTACGAGCAGTACTTC
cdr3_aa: CASSLAYEQYF

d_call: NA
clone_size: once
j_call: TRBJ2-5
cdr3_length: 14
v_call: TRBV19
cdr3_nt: TGTGCCAGTAGTACCGGGACGATATGGGAGACCCAGTACTTC
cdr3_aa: CASSTGTIWETQYF

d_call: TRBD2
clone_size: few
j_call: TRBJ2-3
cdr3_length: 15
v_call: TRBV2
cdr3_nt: TGTGCCACTAAATTACTAGCGGGAATTGGAGATACGCAGTATTTT
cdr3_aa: CATKLLAGIGDTQYF

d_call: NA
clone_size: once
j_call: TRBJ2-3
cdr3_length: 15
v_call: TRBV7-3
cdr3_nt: TGTGCCAGCAGCTTAGGCGTAGGTGGGGCAGATACGCAGTATTTT
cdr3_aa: CASSLGVGGADTQYF

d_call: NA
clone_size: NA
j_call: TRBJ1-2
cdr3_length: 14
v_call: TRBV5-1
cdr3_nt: TGCGCCAGCACCCCGGGGGGCACTAACTATGGCTACACCTTC
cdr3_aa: CASTPGGTNYGYTF

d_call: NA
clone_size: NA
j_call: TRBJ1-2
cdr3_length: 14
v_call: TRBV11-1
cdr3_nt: TGTGCCAGCAGCTTGGGAGGGGATCACTATGGCTACACCTTC
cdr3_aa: CASSLGGDHYGYTF

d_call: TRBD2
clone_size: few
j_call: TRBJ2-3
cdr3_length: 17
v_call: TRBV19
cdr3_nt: TGTGCCAGTAGGCCCTCTATAGCGGGGGGTCGCACAGATACGCAGTATTTT
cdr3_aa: CASRPSIAGGRTDTQYF

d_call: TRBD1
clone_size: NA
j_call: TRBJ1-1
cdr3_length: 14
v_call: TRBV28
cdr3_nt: TGTGCCAGCAGTTTAGGGACAGCCAACACTGAAGCTTTCTTT
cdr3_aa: CASSLGTANTEAFF

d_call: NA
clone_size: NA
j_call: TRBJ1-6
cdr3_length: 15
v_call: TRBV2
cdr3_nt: TGTGCCACTCTACCCCTGGCGGGGGTCAATTCACCCCTCCACTTT
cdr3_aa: CATLPLAGVNSPLHF

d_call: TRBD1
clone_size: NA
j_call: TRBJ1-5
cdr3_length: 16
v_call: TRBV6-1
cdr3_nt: TGTGCCAGCAGTGAAGCCGGGGGGACAGGTAATCAGCCCCAGCATTTT
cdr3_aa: CASSEAGGTGNQPQHF

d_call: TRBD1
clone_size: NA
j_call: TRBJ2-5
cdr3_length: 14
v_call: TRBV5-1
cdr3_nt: TGCGCCAGCAGCCCCCAGGGGGCGTCGGAGACCCAGTACTTC
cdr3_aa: CASSPQGASETQYF

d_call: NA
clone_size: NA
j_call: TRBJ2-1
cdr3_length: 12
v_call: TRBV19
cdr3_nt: TGTGCCAGTAGTCACCAATACAATGAGCAGTTCTTC
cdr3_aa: CASSHQYNEQFF

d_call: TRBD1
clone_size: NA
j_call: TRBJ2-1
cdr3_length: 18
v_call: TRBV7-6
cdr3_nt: TGTGCCAGCAGCTTAGGAAGTCGGTTGGGACAGGCTTACAATGAGCAGTTCTTC
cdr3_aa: CASSLGSRLGQAYNEQFF

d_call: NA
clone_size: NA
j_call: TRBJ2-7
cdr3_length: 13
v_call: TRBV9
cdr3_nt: TGTGCCAGCAGCCCCGGGGGAACCTACGAGCAGTACTTC
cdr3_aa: CASSPGGTYEQYF

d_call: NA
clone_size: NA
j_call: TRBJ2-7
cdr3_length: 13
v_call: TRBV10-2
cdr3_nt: TGCGCCAGCAGTGAGAAGACGTATGCCGAGCAGTACTTC
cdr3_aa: CASSEKTYAEQYF

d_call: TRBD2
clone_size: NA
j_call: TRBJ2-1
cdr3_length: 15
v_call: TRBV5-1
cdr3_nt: TGCGCCAGCAGCATTAATAGCGGGTTTTACAATGAGCAGTTCTTC
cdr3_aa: CASSINSGFYNEQFF

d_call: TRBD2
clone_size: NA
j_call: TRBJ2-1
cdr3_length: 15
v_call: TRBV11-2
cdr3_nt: TGTGCCAGCAGGCGACTAGCGGGCTCCTACAATGAGCAGTTCTTC
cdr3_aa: CASRRLAGSYNEQFF

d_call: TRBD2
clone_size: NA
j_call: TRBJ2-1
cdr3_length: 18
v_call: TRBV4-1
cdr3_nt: TGCGCCAGCAGCCGTCCCATAGGGAGCGGGAGACGATACAATGAGCAGTTCTTC
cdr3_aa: CASSRPIGSGRRYNEQFF

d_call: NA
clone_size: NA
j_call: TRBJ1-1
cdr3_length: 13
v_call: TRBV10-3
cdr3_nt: TGTGCCATTAGAAAGGGGACGAACACTGAAGCTTTCTTT
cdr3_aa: CAIRKGTNTEAFF

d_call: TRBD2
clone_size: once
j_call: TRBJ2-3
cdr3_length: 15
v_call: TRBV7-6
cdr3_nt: TGTGCCAGCAGCTCGCCGGGACTAGCAAGAGATACGCAGTATTTT
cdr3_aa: CASSSPGLARDTQYF

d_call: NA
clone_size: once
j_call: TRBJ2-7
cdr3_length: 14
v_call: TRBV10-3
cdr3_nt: TGTGCCATCAGTGAAGCCCCAGGTGTCTACGAGCAGTACTTC
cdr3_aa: CAISEAPGVYEQYF

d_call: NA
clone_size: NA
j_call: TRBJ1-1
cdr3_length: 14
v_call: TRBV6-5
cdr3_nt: TGTGCCAGCAGTGAACAGAACATGAACACTGAAGCTTTCTTT
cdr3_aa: CASSEQNMNTEAFF

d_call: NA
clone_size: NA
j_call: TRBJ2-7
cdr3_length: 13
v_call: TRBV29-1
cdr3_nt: TGCAGCGCCGAGCAGAGTCAGGGATACGAGCAGTACTTC
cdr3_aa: CSAEQSQGYEQYF

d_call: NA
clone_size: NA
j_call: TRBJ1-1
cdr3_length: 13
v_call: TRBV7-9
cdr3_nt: TGTGCCAGCAGAACGGAACCAAACACTGAAGCTTTCTTT
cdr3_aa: CASRTEPNTEAFF

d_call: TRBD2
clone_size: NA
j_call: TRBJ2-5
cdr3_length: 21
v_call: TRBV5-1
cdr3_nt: TGCGCCAGCAGCTGGCAAACACTAGCGGGAGGGCCTATGGGGTACCAAGAGACCCAGTACTTC
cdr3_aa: CASSWQTLAGGPMGYQETQYF

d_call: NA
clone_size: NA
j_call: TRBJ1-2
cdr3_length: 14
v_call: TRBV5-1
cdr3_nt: TGCGCCAGCAGCTTGTCCGGGGGCGACTATGGCTACACCTTC
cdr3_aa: CASSLSGGDYGYTF

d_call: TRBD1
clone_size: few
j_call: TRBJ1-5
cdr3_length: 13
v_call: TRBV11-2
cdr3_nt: TGTGCCAGCAGCCCGACAGGGGCTCAGCCCCAGCATTTT
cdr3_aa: CASSPTGAQPQHF

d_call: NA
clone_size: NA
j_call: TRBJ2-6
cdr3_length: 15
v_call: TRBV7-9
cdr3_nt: TGTGCCAGCAGTGCTAGGGGTTCTGGGGCCAACGTCCTGACTTTC
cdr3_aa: CASSARGSGANVLTF

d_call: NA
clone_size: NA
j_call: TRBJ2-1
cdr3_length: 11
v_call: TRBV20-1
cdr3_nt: TGCAGTGTGAGCTCCTACAATGAGCAGTTCTTC
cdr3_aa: CSVSSYNEQFF

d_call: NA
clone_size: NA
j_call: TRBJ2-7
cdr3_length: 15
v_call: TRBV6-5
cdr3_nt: TGTGCCAGCAGTTACGGTAGGGGAGCCATCTACGAGCAGTACTTC
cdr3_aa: CASSYGRGAIYEQYF

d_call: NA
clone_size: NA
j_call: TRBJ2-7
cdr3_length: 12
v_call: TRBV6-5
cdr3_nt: TGTGCCAGCAGGCAGGGTTCCTACGAGCAGTACTTC
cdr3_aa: CASRQGSYEQYF

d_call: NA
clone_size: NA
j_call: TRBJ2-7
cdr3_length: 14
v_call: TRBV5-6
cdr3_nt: TGTGCCAGCAGCGAACGGGGAAGCCGTTACGAGCAGTACTTC
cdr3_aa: CASSERGSRYEQYF

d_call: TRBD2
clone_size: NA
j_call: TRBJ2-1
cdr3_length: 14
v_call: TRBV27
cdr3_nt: TGTGCCAGCAGTCCCCCTGGCGGGAGAAGGGAGCAGTTCTTC
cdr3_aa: CASSPPGGRREQFF

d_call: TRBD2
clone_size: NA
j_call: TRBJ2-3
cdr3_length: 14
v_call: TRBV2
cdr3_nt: TGTGCCAGCCGCAGCGGGAGAAGCACAGATACGCAGTATTTT
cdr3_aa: CASRSGRSTDTQYF

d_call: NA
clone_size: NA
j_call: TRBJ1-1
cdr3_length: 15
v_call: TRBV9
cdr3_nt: TGTGCCAGCAGCGTAGGTCAACAAGGGGGCACTGAAGCTTTCTTT
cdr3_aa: CASSVGQQGGTEAFF

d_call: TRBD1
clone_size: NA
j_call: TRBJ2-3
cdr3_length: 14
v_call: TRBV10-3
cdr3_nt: TGTGCCATCAGTGTGGGACAGGCCACAGATACGCAGTATTTT
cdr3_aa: CAISVGQATDTQYF

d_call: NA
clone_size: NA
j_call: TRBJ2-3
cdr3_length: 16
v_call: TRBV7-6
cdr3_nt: TGTGCCAGCAGCTCCATTAGCAGGACTAGCACAGATACGCAGTATTTT
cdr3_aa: CASSSISRTSTDTQYF

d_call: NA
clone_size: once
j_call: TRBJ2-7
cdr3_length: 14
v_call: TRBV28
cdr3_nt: TGTGCCAGCCTCAGTGGGGCCCCGTTCCACGAGCAGTACTTC
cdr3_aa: CASLSGAPFHEQYF

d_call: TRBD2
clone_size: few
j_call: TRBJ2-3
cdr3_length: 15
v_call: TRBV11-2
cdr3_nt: TGTGCCAGCAGTGCGCTAGCGGGAGTCGGCGATACGCAGTATTTT
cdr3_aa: CASSALAGVGDTQYF